This T cell receptor beta chain was recovered during a study of yellow fever vaccine responses in identical twins. Study observations and caveats: Twins reportedly had a vaccine T cell response that seemed partly convergent, partly personalized.

This clonotype was seen only a few times. The antigen is unknown. CDR1 and CDR2 from the germline V gene are SGHNT and YENEEA. The CDR3 sequence is 15 residues long. The V end was cut by 2 bases, the J end by 3 bases, with 11 bases between. TCRdb analysed the RT-PCR reads with MiXCR anew, one entry per CDR3 protein. The sample records about 1,700 distinct CDR3 sequences, approximately 88% being singletons. Sample: T cells from blood (PBMCs), unsorted or a sorted subset (not recorded which), taken before or after yellow fever vaccination (not recorded which). The rearrangement uses TRBV11-3 and TRBJ2-1, with D unclear. This sequence originates from a young woman who received the yellow fever vaccine. CDR3 in DNA: TGTGCCAGCAGCTTAAATCCACAGTACTACAATGAGCAGTTCTTC. This codes for CASSLNPQYYNEQFF.